The 2 T cell receptor beta chains below come from one sample, sequenced in a study of blood T cell repertoires in acute mononucleosis. Data came from immunoSEQ multiplex PCR; TCRdb stores just in-frame clones and leaves some out. The table lists 2,000 to 3,000 clones, 25% of them singletons, with 40% to 55% in the top ten. Time point: convalescence about 6 months (5-8 months) after acute presentation (visit 7). The study's findings and limits: Public beta motifs plus an AV5-AJ31 alpha motif appeared to drive GLC-BM selection.

Here the sequenced sample was EBV GLC epitope tetramer+ CD8+ T cells sorted from PBMCs, taken during convalescence from infectious mononucleosis. Indicated subset: CD8 T cells binding tetramer with EBV BMLF1 280-288 peptide (GLC-BM). These TCRs come from a woman aged 18-29 years with infectious mononucleosis caused by EBV.

Turning to this clone: This sample includes further DNA sequences coding for the same CDR3. This chain uses TRBV25-1 with TRBJ1-1; D gene ambiguous. Germline V gene lookup returns CDR1 MGHDK and CDR2 SYGVNS. This CDR3 has 15 amino acids. The CDR3 DNA sequence: TGTCAGCTAGAGATATGTTGCCCGGCGGGCACTGAAGCTTTCTTT. Encoded protein: CQLEICCPAGTEAFF.

This chain connects TRBV7-2 to TRBJ2-7, with 13 bases lining up with TRBD2. J was trimmed by 4 bases and V by 5 bases; bases with no gene match: 8. CDR3 size: 16 residues. From germline, CDR1 is SGHTA and CDR2 FQGNSA. CDR3 DNA sequence: TGTGCCAGCAGCACTGGACTAGCGGGAGTAGGGTACGAGCAGTACTTC. It is translated as CASSTGLAGVGYEQYF.